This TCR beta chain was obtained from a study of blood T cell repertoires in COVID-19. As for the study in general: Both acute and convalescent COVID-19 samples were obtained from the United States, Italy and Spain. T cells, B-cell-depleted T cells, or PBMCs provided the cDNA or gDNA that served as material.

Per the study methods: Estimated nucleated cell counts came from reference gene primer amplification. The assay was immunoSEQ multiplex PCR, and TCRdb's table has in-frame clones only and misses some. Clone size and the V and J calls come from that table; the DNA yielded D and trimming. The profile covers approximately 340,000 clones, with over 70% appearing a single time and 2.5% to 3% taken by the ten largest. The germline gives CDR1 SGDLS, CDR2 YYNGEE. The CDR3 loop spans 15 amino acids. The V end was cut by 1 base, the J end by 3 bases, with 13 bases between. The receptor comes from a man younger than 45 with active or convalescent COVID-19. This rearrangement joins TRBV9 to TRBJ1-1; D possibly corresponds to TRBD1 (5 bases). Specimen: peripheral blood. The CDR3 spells CASSVTGEGHTEAFF. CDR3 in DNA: TGTGCCAGCAGCGTAACGGGGGAGGGCCACACTGAAGCTTTCTTT.